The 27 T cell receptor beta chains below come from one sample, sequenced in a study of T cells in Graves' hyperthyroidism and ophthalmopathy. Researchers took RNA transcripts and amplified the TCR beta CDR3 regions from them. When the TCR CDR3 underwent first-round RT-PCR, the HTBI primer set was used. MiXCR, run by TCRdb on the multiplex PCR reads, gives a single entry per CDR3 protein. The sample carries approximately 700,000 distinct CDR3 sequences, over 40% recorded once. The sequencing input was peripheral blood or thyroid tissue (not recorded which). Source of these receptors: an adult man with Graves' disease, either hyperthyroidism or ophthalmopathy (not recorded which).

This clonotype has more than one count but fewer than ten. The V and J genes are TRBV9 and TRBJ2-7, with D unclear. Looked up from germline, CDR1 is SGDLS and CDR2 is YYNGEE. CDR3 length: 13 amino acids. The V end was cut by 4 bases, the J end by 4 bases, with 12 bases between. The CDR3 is CASSPQGIYEQYF. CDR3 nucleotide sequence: TGTGCCAGCAGCCCCCAAGGAATTTACGAGCAGTACTTC.

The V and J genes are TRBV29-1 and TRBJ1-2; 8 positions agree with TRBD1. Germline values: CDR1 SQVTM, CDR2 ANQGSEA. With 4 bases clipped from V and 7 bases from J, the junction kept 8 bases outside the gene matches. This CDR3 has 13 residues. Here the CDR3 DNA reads TGCAGCGTTGTTCCGTCAGGGGGCTTTGGCTACACCTTC. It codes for CSVVPSGGFGYTF. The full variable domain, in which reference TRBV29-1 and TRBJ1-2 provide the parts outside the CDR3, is SAVISQKPSRDICQRGTSLTIQCQVDSQVTMMFWYRQQPGQSLTLIATANQGSEATYESGFVIDKFPISRPNLTFSTLTVSNMSPEDSSIYLCSVVPSGGFGYTFGSGTRLTVV.

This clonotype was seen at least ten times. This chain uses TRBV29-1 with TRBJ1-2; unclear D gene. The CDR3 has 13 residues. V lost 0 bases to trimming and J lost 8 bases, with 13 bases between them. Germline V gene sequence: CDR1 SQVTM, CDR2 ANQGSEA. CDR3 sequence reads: CSVEEGQARGYTF. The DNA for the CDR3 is TGCAGCGTTGAAGAAGGGCAGGCTCGCGGCTACACCTTC.

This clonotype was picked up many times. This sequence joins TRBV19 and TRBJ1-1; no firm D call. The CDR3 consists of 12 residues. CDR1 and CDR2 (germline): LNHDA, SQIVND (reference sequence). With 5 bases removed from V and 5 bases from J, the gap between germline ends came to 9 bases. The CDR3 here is CASSFTGTEAFF. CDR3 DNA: TGTGCCAGTAGTTTCACCGGGACTGAAGCTTTCTTT.

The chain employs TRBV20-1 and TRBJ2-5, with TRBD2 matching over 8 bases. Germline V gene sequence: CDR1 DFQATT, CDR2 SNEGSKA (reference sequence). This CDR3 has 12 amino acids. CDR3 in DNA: TGCAGCACGGGACTAGTCGTAGAGACCCAGTACTTC. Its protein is CSTGLVVETQYF.

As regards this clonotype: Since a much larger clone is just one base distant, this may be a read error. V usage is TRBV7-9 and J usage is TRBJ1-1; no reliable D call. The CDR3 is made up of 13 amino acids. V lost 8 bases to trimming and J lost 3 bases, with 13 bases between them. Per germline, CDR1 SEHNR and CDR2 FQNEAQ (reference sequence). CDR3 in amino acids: CASGTGLDTEAFF. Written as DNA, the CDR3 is TGTGCCAGCGGCACGGGTCTTGACACTGAAGCTTTCTTT.

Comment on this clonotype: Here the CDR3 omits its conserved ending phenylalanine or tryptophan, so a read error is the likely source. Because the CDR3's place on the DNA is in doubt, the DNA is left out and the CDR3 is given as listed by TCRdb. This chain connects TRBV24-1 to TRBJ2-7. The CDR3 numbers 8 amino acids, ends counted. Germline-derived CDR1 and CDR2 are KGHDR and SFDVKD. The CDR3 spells CATSDFLR.

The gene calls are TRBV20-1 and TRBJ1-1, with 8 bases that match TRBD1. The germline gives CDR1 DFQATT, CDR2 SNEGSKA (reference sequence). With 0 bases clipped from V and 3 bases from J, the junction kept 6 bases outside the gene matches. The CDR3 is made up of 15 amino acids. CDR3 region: CSARDLDRAYTEAFF. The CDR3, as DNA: TGCAGTGCTAGAGATCTGGACAGGGCTTACACTGAAGCTTTCTTT.

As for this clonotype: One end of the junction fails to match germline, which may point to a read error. The CDR3 reads CSVDQGANVLTF. The CDR3 DNA sequence: TGCAGCGTTGACCAGGGGGCGAACGTCCTGACTTTC. The chain combines TRBV29-1 with TRBJ2-6; 8 nucleotides line up with TRBD1. The CDR3 spans 12 residues. Germline V gene sequence: CDR1 SQVTM, CDR2 ANQGSEA.

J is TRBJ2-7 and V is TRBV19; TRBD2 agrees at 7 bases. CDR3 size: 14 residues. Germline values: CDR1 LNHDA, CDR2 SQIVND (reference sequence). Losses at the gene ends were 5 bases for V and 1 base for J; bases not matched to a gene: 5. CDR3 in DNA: TGTGCCAGTAGTCAACTAGCGAGGTCCTACGAGCAGTACTTC. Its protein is CASSQLARSYEQYF.

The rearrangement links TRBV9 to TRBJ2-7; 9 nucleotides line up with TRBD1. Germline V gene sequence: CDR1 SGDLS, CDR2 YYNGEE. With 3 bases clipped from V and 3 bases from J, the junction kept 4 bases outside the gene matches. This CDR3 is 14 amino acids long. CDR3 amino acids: CASSGGTGNYEQYF. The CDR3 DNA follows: TGTGCCAGCAGCGGAGGGACAGGGAACTACGAGCAGTACTTC.

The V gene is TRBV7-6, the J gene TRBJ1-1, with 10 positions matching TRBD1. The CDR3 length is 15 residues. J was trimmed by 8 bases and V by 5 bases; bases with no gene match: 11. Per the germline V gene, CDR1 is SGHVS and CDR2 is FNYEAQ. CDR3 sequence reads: CASSPSGQGGQEAFF. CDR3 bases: TGTGCCAGCAGCCCCAGCGGACAGGGGGGCCAAGAAGCTTTCTTT.

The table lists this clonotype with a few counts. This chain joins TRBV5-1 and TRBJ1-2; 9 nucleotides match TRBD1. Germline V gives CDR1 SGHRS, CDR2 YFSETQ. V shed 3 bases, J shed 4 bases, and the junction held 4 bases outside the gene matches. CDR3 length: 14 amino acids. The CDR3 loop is CASSSQGASYGYTF. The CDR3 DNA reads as TGCGCCAGCAGCTCACAGGGGGCCTCCTATGGCTACACCTTC.

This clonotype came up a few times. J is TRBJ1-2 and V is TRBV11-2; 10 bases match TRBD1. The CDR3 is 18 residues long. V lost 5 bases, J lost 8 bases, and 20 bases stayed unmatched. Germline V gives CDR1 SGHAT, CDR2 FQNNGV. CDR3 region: CASSRQSLSRQGAEGYTF. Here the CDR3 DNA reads TGTGCCAGCAGCCGCCAGTCCCTCTCCAGACAGGGGGCAGAAGGCTACACCTTC.

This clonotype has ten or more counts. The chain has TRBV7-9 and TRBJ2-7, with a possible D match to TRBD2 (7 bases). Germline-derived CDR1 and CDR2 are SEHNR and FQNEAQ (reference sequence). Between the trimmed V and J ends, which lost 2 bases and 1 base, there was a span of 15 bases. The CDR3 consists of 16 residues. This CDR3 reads CASSLTGGRASYEQYF. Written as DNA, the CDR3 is TGTGCCAGCAGCTTAACGGGGGGCAGGGCATCCTACGAGCAGTACTTC.

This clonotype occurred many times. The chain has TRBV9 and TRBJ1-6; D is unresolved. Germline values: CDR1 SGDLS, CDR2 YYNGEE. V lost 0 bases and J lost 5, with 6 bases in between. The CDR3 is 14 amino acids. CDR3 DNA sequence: TGTGCCAGCAGCGTAGGTGGAGATAATTCACCCCTCCACTTT. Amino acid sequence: CASSVGGDNSPLHF.

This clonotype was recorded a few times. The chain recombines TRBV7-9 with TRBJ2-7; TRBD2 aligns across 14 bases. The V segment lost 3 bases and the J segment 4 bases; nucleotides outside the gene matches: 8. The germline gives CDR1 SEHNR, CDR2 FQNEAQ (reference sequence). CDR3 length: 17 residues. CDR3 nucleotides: TGTGCCAGCAGCTTCCACCTGGGACTAGCGGGAGCGTACGAGCAGTACTTC. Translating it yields CASSFHLGLAGAYEQYF.

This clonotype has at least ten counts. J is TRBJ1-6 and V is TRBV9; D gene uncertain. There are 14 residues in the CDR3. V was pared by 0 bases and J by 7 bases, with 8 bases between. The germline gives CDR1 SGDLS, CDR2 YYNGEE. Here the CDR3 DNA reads TGTGCCAGCAGCGTAGAAGGTTTCAATTCACCCCTCCACTTT. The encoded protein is CASSVEGFNSPLHF.

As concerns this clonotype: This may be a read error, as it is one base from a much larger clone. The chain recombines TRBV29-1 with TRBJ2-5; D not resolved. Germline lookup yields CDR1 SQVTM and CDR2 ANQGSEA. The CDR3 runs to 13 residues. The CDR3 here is CSVAGQNQEAQYF. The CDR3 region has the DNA TGCAGCGTTGCGGGCCAGAACCAAGAGGCCCAGTACTTC.

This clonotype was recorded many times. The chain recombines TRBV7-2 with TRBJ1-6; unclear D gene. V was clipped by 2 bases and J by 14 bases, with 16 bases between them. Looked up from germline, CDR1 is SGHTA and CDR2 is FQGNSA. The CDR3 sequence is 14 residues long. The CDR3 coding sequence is TGTGCCAGCAGCTTAACATTGGTCGCACAGACCCTCCACTTT. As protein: CASSLTLVAQTLHF.

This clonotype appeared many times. The CDR3 DNA follows: TGCAGCGTTGAAAGGGTCTCCTATGGCTACACCTTC. The encoded protein is CSVERVSYGYTF. The rearrangement uses TRBV29-1 and TRBJ1-2; D call uncertain. There are 12 residues in the CDR3. Trimming took off 2 bases at V and 4 bases at J, with 8 bases between the two ends. Germline assignment: CDR1 SQVTM and CDR2 ANQGSEA. The full variable domain, completed using reference TRBV29-1 and TRBJ1-2, is SAVISQKPSRDICQRGTSLTIQCQVDSQVTMMFWYRQQPGQSLTLIATANQGSEATYESGFVIDKFPISRPNLTFSTLTVSNMSPEDSSIYLCSVERVSYGYTFGSGTRLTVV.

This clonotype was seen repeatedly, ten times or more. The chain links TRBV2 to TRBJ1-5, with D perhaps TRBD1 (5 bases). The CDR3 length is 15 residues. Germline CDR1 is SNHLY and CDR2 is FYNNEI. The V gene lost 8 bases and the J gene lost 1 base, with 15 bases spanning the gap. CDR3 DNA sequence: TGTGCCAGCCTTCGGGACCGAGGAAGCAATCAGCCCCAGCATTTT. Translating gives CASLRDRGSNQPQHF.

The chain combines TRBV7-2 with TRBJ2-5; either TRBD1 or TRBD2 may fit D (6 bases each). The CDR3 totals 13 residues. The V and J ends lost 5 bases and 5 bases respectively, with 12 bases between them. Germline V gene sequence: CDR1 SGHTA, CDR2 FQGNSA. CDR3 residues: CASSTTRGETQYF. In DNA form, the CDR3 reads TGTGCCAGCAGCACGACTAGGGGGGAGACCCAGTACTTC.

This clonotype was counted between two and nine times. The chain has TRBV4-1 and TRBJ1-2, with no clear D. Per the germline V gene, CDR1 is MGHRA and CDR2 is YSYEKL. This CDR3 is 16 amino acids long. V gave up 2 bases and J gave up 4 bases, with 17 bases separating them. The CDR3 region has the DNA TGCGCCAGCAGCCAAAGCGTCAGCTTGAGAGGCTATGGCTACACCTTC. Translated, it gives CASSQSVSLRGYGYTF.

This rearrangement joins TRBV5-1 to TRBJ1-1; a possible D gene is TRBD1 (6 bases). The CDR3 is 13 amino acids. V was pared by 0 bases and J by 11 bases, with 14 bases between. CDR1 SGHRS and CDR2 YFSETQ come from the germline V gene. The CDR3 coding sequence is TGCGCCAGCAGCTTGGACCCGGGGGGGCCGGCTTTCTTT. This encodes CASSLDPGGPAFF.

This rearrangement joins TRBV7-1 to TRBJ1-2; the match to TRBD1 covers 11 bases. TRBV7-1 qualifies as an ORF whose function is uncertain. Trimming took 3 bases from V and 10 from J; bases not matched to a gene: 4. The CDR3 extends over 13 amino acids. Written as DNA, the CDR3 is TGTGCCAGCAGCTCCGGGACAGGGGGAAACTACACCTTC. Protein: CASSSGTGGNYTF.

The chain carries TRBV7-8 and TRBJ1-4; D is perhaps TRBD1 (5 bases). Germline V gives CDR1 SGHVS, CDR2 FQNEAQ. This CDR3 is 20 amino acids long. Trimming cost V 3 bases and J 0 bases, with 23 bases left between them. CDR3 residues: CASSFHKNRKTPATNEKLFF. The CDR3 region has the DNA TGTGCCAGCAGCTTCCATAAAAACAGGAAGACCCCTGCAACTAATGAAAAACTGTTTTTT.